A single sample gave rise to the 22 T cell receptor beta chains below, sequenced in a study of human T cells and chemical hapten exposure. The sample's time point: patch test 2, 6 weeks after DPC sensitization. The sample's treatment: therapeutic diphenylcyclopropenone sensitization with weekly scalp DPC. One entry per CDR3 protein, called by TCRdb with MiXCR from the RACE reads. The profile shows around 360,000 distinct CDR3 sequences, just under 6.5% of them singletons. Source: whole blood, taken in connection with sensitization to the hapten diphenylcyclopropenone (DPC). The receptors derive from a young woman with alopecia areata. Some clones in this sample may be carry-over from other donors' samples.

The rearrangement uses TRBV2 and TRBJ1-1; maybe TRBD1 (5 bases). The length of the CDR3 is 16 residues. Trimming cost V 1 base and J 5 bases, with 17 bases left between them. Per germline, CDR1 SNHLY and CDR2 FYNNEI. The CDR3 nucleotides are TGTGCCAGCAGTGAAGAGCGGGGACTACTGGGGACTGAAGCTTTCTTT. Amino acid sequence: CASSEERGLLGTEAFF.

This clonotype occurred many times. J is TRBJ1-4 and V is TRBV13, with D maybe TRBD1 (5 bases). The germline V and J ends were trimmed by 5 bases and 4 bases, with 14 bases remaining between them. This CDR3 is 15 amino acids long. Germline V gene sequence: CDR1 PRHDT, CDR2 FYEKMQ (reference sequence). The CDR3 coding sequence is TGTGCCAGCAGCCAGAGGGGAAGTAATAATGAAAAACTGTTTTTT. Translated, it gives CASSQRGSNNEKLFF.

In its sample, this clonotype was seen a few times. The V call is TRBV6-6, the J call TRBJ1-5; D gene ambiguous. The germline V gene has CDR1 MNHNY and CDR2 SVGAGI (reference sequence). CDR3 length equals 14 residues. V dropped 5 bases and J dropped 8 bases, with 16 bases sitting between them. CDR3 DNA: TGTGCCAGCAGTCCATTCCGGGGTTCTGAGCCCCAGCATTTT. It codes for CASSPFRGSEPQHF.

The rearrangement uses TRBV20-1 and TRBJ2-3, with TRBD1 identical over 7 bases. The length of the CDR3 is 14 residues. Trimming took 7 bases from V and 0 from J; bases not matched to a gene: 7. Germline CDR1 and CDR2: DFQATT and SNEGSKA (reference sequence). The CDR3 protein is CSEKGDSSTDTQYF. For the CDR3, the DNA is TGCAGTGAGAAAGGGGACAGTAGCACAGATACGCAGTATTTT.

This clonotype was detected only a few times. J is TRBJ2-1 and V is TRBV28, with 8 bases fitting TRBD2. Germline-derived CDR1 and CDR2 are MDHEN and SYDVKM. V lost 3 bases to trimming and J lost 2 bases; unmatched junction nucleotides: 9. CDR3 length: 17 amino acids. The CDR3 DNA sequence: TGTGCCAGCAGTTTCCCGCATAGCGGGACGGCCTACAATGAGCAGTTCTTC. It encodes CASSFPHSGTAYNEQFF.

This chain connects TRBV12-3 or TRBV12-4 to TRBJ1-2, with D maybe TRBD1 (5 bases). The CDR3 runs to 13 residues. Between the trimmed V and J ends, which lost 7 bases and 5 bases, there was a span of 14 bases. The CDR3 protein is CASNRGAGYGYTF. The CDR3, as DNA: TGTGCCAGCAACCGAGGGGCAGGGTATGGCTACACCTTC.

This clonotype was counted between two and nine times. This chain joins TRBV9 and TRBJ2-3; D gene unclear. The CDR3 is 14 residues long. Germline V gene data show CDR1 as SGDLS and CDR2 as YYNGEE. V was shortened by 0 bases and J by 2 bases, with 7 bases between the two germline ends. The CDR3 protein is CASSVGTNTDTQYF. Written as DNA, the CDR3 is TGTGCCAGCAGCGTAGGGACCAACACAGATACGCAGTATTTT. The entire variable domain, with the rest obtained from reference TRBV9 and TRBJ2-3, is as follows: DSGVTQTPKHLITATGQRVTLRCSPRSGDLSVYWYQQSLDQGLQFLIQYYNGEERAKGNILERFSAQQFPDLHSELNLSSLELGDSALYFCASSVGTNTDTQYFGPGTRLTVL.

The chain joins TRBV12-3 or TRBV12-4 to TRBJ1-4, with 7 bases fitting TRBD1. This CDR3 has 16 amino acids. Germline trimming cut 0 bases from V and 7 bases from J; bases unmatched to any gene: 8. CDR3 protein: CASSLAGDRVIEKLFF. The CDR3 region has the DNA TGTGCCAGCAGTTTAGCAGGCGACAGGGTTATTGAAAAACTGTTTTTT.

This clonotype was recorded a few times. The chain couples TRBV15 to TRBJ2-3, with D tentatively TRBD1 (6 bases). Germline assignment: CDR1 LNHNV and CDR2 YYDKDF (reference sequence). V lost 4 bases to trimming and J lost 0 bases, with 11 bases between them. The CDR3 spans 15 residues. CDR3 bases: TGTGCCACCAGCACACAGACAGGTAGCACAGATACGCAGTATTTT. Translated, it gives CATSTQTGSTDTQYF.

This clonotype was seen many times. The chain has TRBV7-2 and TRBJ2-5; D remains unclear. Germline V gene data show CDR1 as SGHTA and CDR2 as FQGNSA. V lost 3 bases, J lost 5 bases, and 10 bases lay in between. The CDR3 has 13 amino acids. The DNA of the CDR3 is TGTGCCAGCAGCTTTGCCGGGCGCGAGACCCAGTACTTC. This sequence encodes CASSFAGRETQYF.

The chain uses TRBV29-1 and TRBJ1-3; a possible D gene is TRBD1 (6 bases). The CDR3 totals 13 residues. V shed 4 bases and J shed 4 bases, with 11 bases lying between them. The germline V gene encodes CDR1 SQVTM and CDR2 ANQGSEA. Here the CDR3 reads CSVVAQGGNTIYF. In nucleotides, the CDR3 is TGCAGCGTTGTAGCACAGGGAGGAAACACCATATATTTT.

The J gene is TRBJ2-2, the V gene TRBV6-6; D ambiguous. The CDR3 length is 14 residues. V was shortened by 0 bases and J by 1 base, with 3 bases between the two germline ends. Germline V CDR1 and CDR2: MNHNY, SVGAGI (reference sequence). The chain's CDR3 is CASSYSRNTGELFF. CDR3 coding DNA: TGTGCCAGCAGTTACTCCCGGAACACCGGGGAGCTGTTTTTT.

This clonotype was seen at least ten times. The chain employs TRBV7-2 and TRBJ2-3; no clear D. In germline, CDR1 is SGHTA, CDR2 FQGNSA. The CDR3 sequence is 13 residues long. Trimming removed 5 bases from V and 2 bases from J, with 8 bases in between. The CDR3: CASSTIITDTQYF. CDR3 in DNA: TGTGCCAGCAGCACCATCATCACAGATACGCAGTATTTT.

A remark on this clonotype: The germline gene is not matched at one end of the junction; a read error may be the cause. The chain recombines TRBV5-1 with TRBJ2-3; no definite D call. Germline V lookup: CDR1 SGHRS, CDR2 YFSETQ. This CDR3 spans 14 amino acids. The CDR3 is CASSTDKYTYTQYF. The CDR3, as DNA: TGCGCCAGCAGCACTGACAAGTACACATATACGCAGTATTTT.

J is TRBJ2-5 and V is TRBV24-1, with no clear D. V was shortened by 3 bases and J by 1 base, with 11 bases between the two germline ends. Looked up from germline, CDR1 is KGHDR and CDR2 is SFDVKD. The CDR3 contains 15 residues. The CDR3 DNA sequence: TGTGCCACCAGTGATATAAGGCGCGGCCAAGAGACCCAGTACTTC. Amino acid sequence: CATSDIRRGQETQYF.

This clonotype was picked up many times. This chain connects TRBV7-2 to TRBJ1-1; 8 bases are shared with TRBD1. Germline CDR1 and CDR2: SGHTA and FQGNSA. The length of the CDR3 is 17 residues. With V trimmed by 4 bases and J by 5 bases, 15 bases remained unmatched. The CDR3 DNA is TGTGCCAGCAGCTCCACCGGTGGACAGGGAGGGGGAACTGAAGCTTTCTTT. It yields the protein CASSSTGGQGGGTEAFF.

In this sample, this clonotype turned up many times. This sequence joins TRBV5-5 and TRBJ1-5; D unclear. This CDR3 region has 14 residues. Germline CDR1 reads SGHKS; CDR2 reads YYEKEE (reference sequence). The V and J ends lost 3 bases and 7 bases respectively, with 14 bases between them. The CDR3 here is CASSYWGFGQPQHF. In nucleotides, the CDR3 is TGTGCCAGCAGCTACTGGGGTTTTGGGCAGCCCCAGCATTTT.

V is TRBV20-1 and J is TRBJ2-4; 8 bases are shared with TRBD2. The CDR3 has 14 amino acids. Germline CDR1 and CDR2: DFQATT and SNEGSKA (reference sequence). V gave up 3 bases and J gave up 4 bases; unmatched junction bases: 5. The CDR3 sequence is CSARYSGEKNIQYF. CDR3 nucleotide sequence: TGCAGTGCTAGGTATAGCGGGGAGAAAAACATTCAGTACTTC.

In this sample, this clonotype turned up many times. The chain is built from TRBV10-3 and TRBJ2-5, with TRBD2 matching over 8 bases. Unmatched junction bases numbered 0, after V lost 5 bases and J lost 1 base. Germline V gene data show CDR1 as ENHRY and CDR2 as SYGVKD. The CDR3 has 13 residues. The CDR3 spells CAISSGGQETQYF. In DNA form, the CDR3 reads TGTGCCATCAGTAGCGGGGGCCAAGAGACCCAGTACTTC.

V usage is TRBV24-1 and J usage is TRBJ2-5, with D maybe TRBD1 (5 bases). Deletions cut 3 bases from V and 3 bases from J, with 7 bases between. The CDR3 extends over 13 amino acids. Germline V gives CDR1 KGHDR, CDR2 SFDVKD. CDR3 in amino acids: CATSDPTEETQYF. The CDR3 nucleotides are TGTGCCACCAGTGATCCGACAGAAGAGACCCAGTACTTC.

This clonotype occurred many times. The V gene is TRBV7-9, the J gene TRBJ2-1; TRBD1 agrees at 7 bases. The CDR3 totals 14 residues. Trimming at V came to 5 bases and at J to 6 bases, leaving 7 bases not matched to a gene. Per the germline V gene, CDR1 is SEHNR and CDR2 is FQNEAQ (reference sequence). In DNA, the CDR3 is TGTGCCAGCAGCCCAGGGACAGCCGTCAATGAGCAGTTCTTC. It yields the protein CASSPGTAVNEQFF.

This clonotype was picked up many times. The gene calls are TRBV4-3 and TRBJ1-5; no firm D call. The germline V gene has CDR1 LGHNA and CDR2 YSLEER. CDR3 length: 14 amino acids. The V end lost 0 bases, the J end lost 7 bases, and 10 bases lay between the germline ends. DNA of the CDR3: TGCGCCAGCAGCCAAGATGGAGGGTCGCAGCCCCAGCATTTT. Protein sequence: CASSQDGGSQPQHF.